The sequence of this TCR beta chain was determined in a study of cytotoxic CD8 clonotypes in ibrutinib-treated CLL. Here immunoSEQ multiplex PCR was the method, and the copy in TCRdb shows in-frame clones only, minus some. The sample includes about 140,000 clones, 70% to 80% of them seen just once. As to this clone: Its antigen remains unknown.

Trimming removed 6 bases from V and 0 bases from J, with 13 bases in between. CDR1 is MGHDK and CDR2 is SYGVNS in the germline V gene. CDR3 length: 15 amino acids. Study outcomes and limitations: Clonality, elevated at ibrutinib response, dropped back toward baseline at progression.

This sequence joins TRBV25-1 and TRBJ2-3, with D perhaps TRBD1 (7 bases). The clonotype originates from a human donor with chronic lymphocytic leukemia. The sequencing used PBMCs, collected after 12 months of ibrutinib treatment. CDR3 sequence (DNA): TGTGCCAGCAGGCCCCCAGGGGGGAGCACAGATACGCAGTATTTT. It codes for CASRPPGGSTDTQYF.